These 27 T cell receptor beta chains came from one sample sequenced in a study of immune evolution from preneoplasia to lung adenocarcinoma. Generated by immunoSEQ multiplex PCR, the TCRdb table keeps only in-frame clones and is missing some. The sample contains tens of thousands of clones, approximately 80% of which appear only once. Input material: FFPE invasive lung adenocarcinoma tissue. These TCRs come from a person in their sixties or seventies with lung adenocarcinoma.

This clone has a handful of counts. CDR3 bases: TGTGCCAGCAGCTTCGGGACAGGGAAGACTGGGGCCAACGTCCTGACTTTC. Translation gives CASSFGTGKTGANVLTF. This chain connects TRBV11-3 to TRBJ2-6, with 9 nucleotides matching TRBD1. V lost 3 bases to trimming and J lost 2 bases; unmatched junction nucleotides: 5. The CDR3 has 17 amino acids. Looked up from germline, CDR1 is SGHNT and CDR2 is YENEEA.

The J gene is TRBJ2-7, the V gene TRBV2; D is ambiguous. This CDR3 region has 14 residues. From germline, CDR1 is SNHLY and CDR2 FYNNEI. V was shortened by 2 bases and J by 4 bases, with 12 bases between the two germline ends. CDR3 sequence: CASSELRAAYEQYF. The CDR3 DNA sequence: TGTGCCAGCAGTGAACTTAGGGCAGCGTACGAGCAGTACTTC.

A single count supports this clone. CDR3 nucleotide sequence: TGTGCCAGCAGTACCGGACGGTACTCTGGGGCCAACGTCCTGACTTTC. Translated: CASSTGRYSGANVLTF. This sequence joins TRBV25-1 and TRBJ2-6; D remains ambiguous. CDR1 and CDR2 (germline): MGHDK, SYGVNS. V lost 5 bases and J lost 0, with 11 bases in between. This CDR3 is 16 amino acids long.

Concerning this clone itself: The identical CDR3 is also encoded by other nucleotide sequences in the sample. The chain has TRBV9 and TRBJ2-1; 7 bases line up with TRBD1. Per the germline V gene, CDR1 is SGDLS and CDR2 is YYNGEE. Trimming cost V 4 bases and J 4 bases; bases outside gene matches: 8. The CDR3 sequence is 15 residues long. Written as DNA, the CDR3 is TGTGCCAGCAGCTCCCGGGACAGACAATACAATGAGCAGTTCTTC. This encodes CASSSRDRQYNEQFF.

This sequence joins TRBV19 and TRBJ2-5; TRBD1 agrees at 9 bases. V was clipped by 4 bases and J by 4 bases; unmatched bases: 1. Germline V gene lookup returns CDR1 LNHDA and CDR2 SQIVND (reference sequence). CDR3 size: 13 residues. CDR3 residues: CASSTTGGETQYF. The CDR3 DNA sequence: TGTGCCAGTAGTACGACAGGGGGAGAGACCCAGTACTTC.

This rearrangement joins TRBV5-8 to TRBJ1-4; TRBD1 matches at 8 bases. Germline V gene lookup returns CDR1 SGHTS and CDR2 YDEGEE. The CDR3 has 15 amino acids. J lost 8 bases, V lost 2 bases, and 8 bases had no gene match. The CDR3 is CASSFPTGAGEKLFF. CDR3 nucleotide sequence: TGTGCCAGCAGCTTCCCGACAGGGGCGGGAGAAAAACTGTTTTTT.

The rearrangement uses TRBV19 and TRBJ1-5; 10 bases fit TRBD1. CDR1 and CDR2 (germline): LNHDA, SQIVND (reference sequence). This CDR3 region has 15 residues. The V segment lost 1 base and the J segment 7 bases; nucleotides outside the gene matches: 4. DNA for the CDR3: TGTGCCAGTAGTATAGCGACAGGGGGCGGGCAGCCCCAGCATTTT. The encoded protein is CASSIATGGGQPQHF.

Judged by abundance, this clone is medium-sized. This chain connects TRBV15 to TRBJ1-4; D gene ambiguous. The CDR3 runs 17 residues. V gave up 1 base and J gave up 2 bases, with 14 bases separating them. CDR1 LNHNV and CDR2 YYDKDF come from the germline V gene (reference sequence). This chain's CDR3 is CATSRGILGWTNEKLFF. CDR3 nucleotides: TGTGCCACCAGCAGAGGGATCTTGGGGTGGACTAATGAAAAACTGTTTTTT.

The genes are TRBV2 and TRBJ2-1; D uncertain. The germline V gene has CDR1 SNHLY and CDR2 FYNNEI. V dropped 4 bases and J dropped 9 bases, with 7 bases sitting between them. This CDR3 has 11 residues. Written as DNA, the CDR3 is TGTGCCAGCAGTGGGGCAGTTGAGCAGTTCTTC. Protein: CASSGAVEQFF. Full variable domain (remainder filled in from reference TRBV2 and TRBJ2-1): EPEVTQTPSHQVTQMGQEVILRCVPISNHLYFYWYRQILGQKVEFLVSFYNNEISEKSEIFDDQFSVERPDGSNFTLKIRSTKLEDSAMYFCASSGAVEQFFGPGTRLTVL.

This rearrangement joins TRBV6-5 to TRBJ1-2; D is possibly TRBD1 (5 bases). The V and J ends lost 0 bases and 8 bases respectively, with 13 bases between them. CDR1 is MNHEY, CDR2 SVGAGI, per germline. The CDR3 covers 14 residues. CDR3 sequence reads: CASSYSRGRGGYTF. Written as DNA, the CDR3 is TGTGCCAGCAGTTACTCAAGGGGCCGGGGGGGCTACACCTTC.

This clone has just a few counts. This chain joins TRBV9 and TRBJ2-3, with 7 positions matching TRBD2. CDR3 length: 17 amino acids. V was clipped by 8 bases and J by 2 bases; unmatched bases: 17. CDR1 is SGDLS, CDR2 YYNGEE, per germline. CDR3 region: CASTTGGLPGTTDTQYF. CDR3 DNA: TGTGCCAGTACGACGGGAGGCCTCCCTGGAACCACAGATACGCAGTATTTT.

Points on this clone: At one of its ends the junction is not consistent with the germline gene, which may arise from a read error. The CDR3: CASTIQGAITEAFF. The CDR3, as DNA: TGTGCCAGTACTATACAGGGAGCCATCACTGAAGCTTTCTTT. This chain links TRBV19 with TRBJ1-1; D might be TRBD1 (6 bases). CDR3 length: 14 amino acids. The V gene's germline CDR1 is LNHDA and CDR2 SQIVND (reference sequence).

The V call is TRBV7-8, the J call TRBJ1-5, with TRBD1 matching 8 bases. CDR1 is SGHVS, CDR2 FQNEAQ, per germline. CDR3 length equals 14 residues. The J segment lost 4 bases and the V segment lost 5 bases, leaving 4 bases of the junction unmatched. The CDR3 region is CASSPNRGNQPQHF. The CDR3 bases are TGTGCCAGCAGCCCCAACAGGGGGAATCAGCCCCAGCATTTT.

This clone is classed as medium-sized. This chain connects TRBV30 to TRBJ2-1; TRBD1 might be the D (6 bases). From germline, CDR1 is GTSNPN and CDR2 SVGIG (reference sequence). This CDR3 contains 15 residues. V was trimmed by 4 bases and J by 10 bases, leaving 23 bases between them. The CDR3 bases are TGTGCCTGGACGATTCTGGGGGCCGACAGGATAGAGCAGTTCTTC. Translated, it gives CAWTILGADRIEQFF.

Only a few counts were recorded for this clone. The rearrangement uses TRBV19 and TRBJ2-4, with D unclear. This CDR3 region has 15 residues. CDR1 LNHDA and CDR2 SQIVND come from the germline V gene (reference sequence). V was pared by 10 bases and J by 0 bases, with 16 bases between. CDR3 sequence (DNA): TGTGCCACTCAAGAGGCGACATTAGCCAAAAACATTCAGTACTTC. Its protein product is CATQEATLAKNIQYF.

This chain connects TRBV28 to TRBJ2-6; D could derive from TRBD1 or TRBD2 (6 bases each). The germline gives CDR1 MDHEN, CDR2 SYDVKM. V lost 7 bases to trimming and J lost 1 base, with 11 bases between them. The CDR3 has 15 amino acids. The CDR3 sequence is CASIRRGSGANVLTF. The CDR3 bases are TGTGCCAGCATCCGGAGGGGGTCTGGGGCCAACGTCCTGACTTTC.

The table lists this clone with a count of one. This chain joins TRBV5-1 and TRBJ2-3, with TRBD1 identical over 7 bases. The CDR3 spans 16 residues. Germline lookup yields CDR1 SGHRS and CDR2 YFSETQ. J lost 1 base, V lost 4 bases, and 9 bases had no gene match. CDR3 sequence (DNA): TGCGCCAGCAGCCCATCTAAGGGGGCAGGCACAGATACGCAGTATTTT. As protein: CASSPSKGAGTDTQYF.

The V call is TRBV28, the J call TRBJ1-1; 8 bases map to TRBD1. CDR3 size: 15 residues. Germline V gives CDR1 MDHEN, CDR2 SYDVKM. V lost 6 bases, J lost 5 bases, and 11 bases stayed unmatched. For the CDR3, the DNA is TGTGCCAGCAGACGGACAGGGATGGGTGTAACTGAAGCTTTCTTT. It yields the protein CASRRTGMGVTEAFF. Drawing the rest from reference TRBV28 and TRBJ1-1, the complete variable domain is DVKVTQSSRYLVKRTGEKVFLECVQDMDHENMFWYRQDPGLGLRLIYFSYDVKMKEKGDIPEGYSVSREKKERFSLILESASTNQTSMYLCASRRTGMGVTEAFFGQGTRLTVV.

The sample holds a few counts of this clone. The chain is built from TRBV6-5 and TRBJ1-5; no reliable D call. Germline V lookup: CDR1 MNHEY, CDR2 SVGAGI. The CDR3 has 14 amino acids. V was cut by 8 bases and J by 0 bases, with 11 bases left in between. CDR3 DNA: TGTGCCAGCCGCGCTACGTATAGCAATCAGCCCCAGCATTTT. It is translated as CASRATYSNQPQHF.

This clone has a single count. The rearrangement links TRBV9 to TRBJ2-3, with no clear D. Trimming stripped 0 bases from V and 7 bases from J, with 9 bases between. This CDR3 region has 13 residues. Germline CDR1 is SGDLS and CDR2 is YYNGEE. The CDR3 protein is CASSVDSRHTQYF. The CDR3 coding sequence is TGTGCCAGCAGCGTAGATAGTCGTCATACGCAGTATTTT.

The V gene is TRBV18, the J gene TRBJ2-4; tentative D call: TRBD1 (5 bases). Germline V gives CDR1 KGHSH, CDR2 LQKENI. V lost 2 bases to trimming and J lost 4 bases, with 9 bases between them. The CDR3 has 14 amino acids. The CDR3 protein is CASSPIGVKNIQYF. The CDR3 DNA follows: TGTGCCAGCTCACCAATAGGGGTAAAAAACATTCAGTACTTC.

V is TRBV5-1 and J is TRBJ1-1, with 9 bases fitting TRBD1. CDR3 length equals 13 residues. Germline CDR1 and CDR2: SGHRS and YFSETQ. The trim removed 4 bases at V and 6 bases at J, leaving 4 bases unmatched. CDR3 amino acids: CASSQQGASEAFF. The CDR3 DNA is TGCGCCAGCAGCCAACAGGGGGCCTCTGAAGCTTTCTTT.

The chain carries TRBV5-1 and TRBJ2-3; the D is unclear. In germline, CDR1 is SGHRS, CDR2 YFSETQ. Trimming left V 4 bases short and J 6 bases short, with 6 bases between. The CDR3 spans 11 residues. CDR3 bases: TGCGCCAGCAGCCCCGGGGATACGCAGTATTTT. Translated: CASSPGDTQYF.

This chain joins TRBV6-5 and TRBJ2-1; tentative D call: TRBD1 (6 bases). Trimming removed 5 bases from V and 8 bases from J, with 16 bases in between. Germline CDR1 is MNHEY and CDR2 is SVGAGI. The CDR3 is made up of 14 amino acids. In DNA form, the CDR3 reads TGTGCCAGCAGTCGGGGCCAGGGGATCGATGAGCAGTTCTTC. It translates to CASSRGQGIDEQFF.

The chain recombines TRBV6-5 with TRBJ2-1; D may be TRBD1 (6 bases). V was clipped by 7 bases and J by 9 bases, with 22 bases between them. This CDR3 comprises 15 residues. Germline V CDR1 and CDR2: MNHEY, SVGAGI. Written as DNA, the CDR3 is TGTGCCAGCACTCAATTTACAGGGCCCGGTAGTGAGCAGTTCTTC. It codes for CASTQFTGPGSEQFF.

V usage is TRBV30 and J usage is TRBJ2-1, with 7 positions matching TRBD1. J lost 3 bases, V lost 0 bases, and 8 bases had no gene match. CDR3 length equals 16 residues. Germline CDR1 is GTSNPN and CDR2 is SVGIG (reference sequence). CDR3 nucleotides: TGTGCCTGGAGTGTAGGGGGCTCGGGATTCTACAATGAGCAGTTCTTC. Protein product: CAWSVGGSGFYNEQFF. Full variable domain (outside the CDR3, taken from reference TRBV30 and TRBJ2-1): SQTIHQWPATLVQPVGSPLSLECTVEGTSNPNLYWYRQAAGRGLQLLFYSVGIGQISSEVPQNLSASRPQDRQFILSSKKLLLSDSGFYLCAWSVGGSGFYNEQFFGPGTRLTVL.

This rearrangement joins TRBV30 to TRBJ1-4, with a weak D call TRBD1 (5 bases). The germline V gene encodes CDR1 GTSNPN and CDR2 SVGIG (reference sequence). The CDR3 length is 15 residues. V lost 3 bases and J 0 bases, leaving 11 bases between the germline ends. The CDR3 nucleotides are TGTGCCTGGAGCGAGGGGATCGCAACTAATGAAAAACTGTTTTTT. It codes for CAWSEGIATNEKLFF.